What follows are 32 T cell receptor beta chains derived from one specimen sequenced in a study of T cells in Graves' hyperthyroidism and ophthalmopathy. Amplified TCR beta CDR3 regions came from RNA transcripts. The HTBI primer set served for first-round RT-PCR of the TCR CDR3. MiXCR, run by TCRdb on the multiplex PCR reads, gives a single entry per CDR3 protein. The sample holds 50,000 to 55,000 distinct CDR3 sequences, 48% seen once. Input material: blood. These receptors were obtained from a woman in her forties or fifties with Graves' ophthalmopathy.

The chain is built from TRBV5-5 and TRBJ2-3; tentatively, D is TRBD1 (5 bases). CDR3 length: 16 amino acids. Per germline, CDR1 SGHKS and CDR2 YYEKEE (reference sequence). V was pared by 0 bases and J by 11 bases, with 22 bases between. The CDR3 is CASSLAIQVSDNEQYF. DNA of the CDR3: TGTGCCAGCAGCTTGGCCATACAGGTTTCCGACAATGAGCAGTATTTT.

This clonotype was seen once. The chain uses TRBV7-6 and TRBJ2-6; TRBD2 is a possible D gene (5 bases). There are 15 residues in the CDR3. The V end lost 1 base, the J end lost 4 bases, and 8 bases lay between the germline ends. Germline loops: CDR1 SGHVS, CDR2 FNYEAQ. The CDR3 reads CASSLGIAGANVLTF. Here the CDR3 DNA reads TGTGCCAGCAGCTTAGGCATAGCGGGGGCCAACGTCCTGACTTTC.

The chain combines TRBV12-3 or TRBV12-4 with TRBJ1-2; the D gene is possibly TRBD1 (5 bases). Between the trimmed V and J ends, which lost 5 bases and 7 bases, there was a span of 8 bases. CDR3 length equals 11 residues. The CDR3 DNA reads TGTGCCAGCAGTGCCGGGGCTGGCTACACCTTC. It yields the protein CASSAGAGYTF.

The chain couples TRBV6-6 to TRBJ2-1; no definite D call. The CDR3 spans 12 residues. Trimming shortened V by 2 bases and J by 8 bases, and 7 bases separated the two germline ends. Germline CDR1 is MNHNY and CDR2 is SVGAGI (reference sequence). CDR3 sequence (DNA): TGTGCCAGCAGTTACAGTTCGGATGAGCAGTTCTTC. This encodes CASSYSSDEQFF.

As to this clonotype: The conserved phenylalanine or tryptophan normally closing the CDR3 is absent here, so this likely arose from a read error. It is unclear where the CDR3 begins or ends on the DNA, so no DNA is shown, and the CDR3 is as TCRdb lists it. The V gene is TRBV9, the J gene TRBJ2-6; whether TRBD1, the table's D call, matches the DNA was not checked. Inclusive of both ends, the CDR3 amounts to 12 amino acids. Germline V gene lookup returns CDR1 SGDLS and CDR2 YYNGEE. CDR3 sequence: CASSGGGGTLNT.

This clonotype has ten or more counts. This sequence joins TRBV4-1 and TRBJ1-3, with D uncertain. The CDR3 has 16 residues. V lost 3 bases and J lost 4, with 16 bases in between. Germline V gene sequence: CDR1 MGHRA, CDR2 YSYEKL. The DNA for the CDR3 is TGCGCCAGCAGCCACCCCCAGGTTACATCGGGAAACACCATATATTTT. Its protein is CASSHPQVTSGNTIYF.

At least ten counts were recorded for this clonotype. This sequence joins TRBV16 and TRBJ2-6; D remains ambiguous. V was trimmed by 7 bases and J by 0 bases, leaving 10 bases between them. The CDR3 spans 15 residues. Germline values: CDR1 KGHSY, CDR2 FQNENV. The DNA of the CDR3 is TGTGCCAGCACCACCCACCCCTCTGGGGCCAACGTCCTGACTTTC. Its protein is CASTTHPSGANVLTF.

This clonotype was seen at least ten times. This sequence joins TRBV5-1 and TRBJ2-3, with a possible D match to TRBD1 (6 bases). The V gene's germline CDR1 is SGHRS and CDR2 YFSETQ. V was shortened by 3 bases and J by 6 bases, with 20 bases between the two germline ends. CDR3 length: 16 residues. For the CDR3, the DNA is TGCGCCAGCAGCTCGGCACAGGGCAGTCGGAGCGATACGCAGTATTTT. It translates to CASSSAQGSRSDTQYF.

Regarding this clonotype: One end of the junction is discordant with germline, which a read error may explain. The V call is TRBV7-2, the J call TRBJ2-5, with D perhaps matching TRBD1 or TRBD2 (5 bases each). CDR3 length equals 15 residues. CDR1 and CDR2 (germline): SGHTA, FQGNSA. CDR3 DNA sequence: TGTGCTAGCAGCTTAGAGGCTAGTCGGGGCGAGACCCAGTACTTC. It encodes CASSLEASRGETQYF.

This clonotype was observed many times. A much larger clone is a single base away; this may be a read error. V is TRBV19 and J is TRBJ1-1, with a weak D call TRBD1 (6 bases). V was pared by 5 bases and J by 1 base, with 17 bases between. The germline V gene encodes CDR1 LNHDA and CDR2 SQIVND (reference sequence). The CDR3 spans 16 residues. The CDR3 DNA is TGTGCCAGTAGTTTGTTTGGGGGACATTCGAACACTGAAGCTTTCTTT. Residues: CASSLFGGHSNTEAFF.

The chain carries TRBV20-1 and TRBJ2-3; D not certain. This CDR3 has 15 residues. Trimming removed 0 bases at V and 2 bases at J, with 12 bases between. Germline lookup yields CDR1 DFQATT and CDR2 SNEGSKA (reference sequence). CDR3 loop: CSAREVGRNTDTQYF. CDR3 DNA: TGCAGTGCTAGAGAGGTTGGGCGGAACACAGATACGCAGTATTTT.

The count of this clonotype is one. In nucleotides, the CDR3 is TGCGCCAGCAGCCCTGGGACAGGGGGCGCTTATGGCTACACCTTC. Its protein is CASSPGTGGAYGYTF. The chain uses TRBV5-1 and TRBJ1-2; 12 bases are a match to TRBD1. V shed 4 bases, J shed 5 bases, and the junction held 6 bases outside the gene matches. Germline V gene data show CDR1 as SGHRS and CDR2 as YFSETQ. The length of the CDR3 is 15 residues.

This clonotype was seen once. This is likely a read error, given that the CDR3 carries no conserved phenylalanine or tryptophan at its end. This chain connects TRBV2 to TRBJ2-5, with D uncertain. Germline-derived CDR1 and CDR2 are SNHLY and FYNNEI. Trimming pared 8 bases from V and 4 bases from J, leaving 11 bases between. The CDR3 runs 12 residues. The CDR3 is CASSVERETQYL. CDR3 DNA: TGTGCCAGCTCGGTGGAACGAGAGACCCAGTACCTC.

In the case of this clonotype: The conserved phenylalanine or tryptophan normally closing the CDR3 is absent here, so this likely arose from a read error. The rearrangement links TRBV29-1 to TRBJ2-7; D may match TRBD1 or TRBD2 (6 bases each). Germline V gives CDR1 SQVTM, CDR2 ANQGSEA. This CDR3 has 12 residues. CDR3 in amino acids: CSAAGHSYGQYC. CDR3 coding DNA: TGCAGCGCCGCGGGACATTCCTACGGGCAGTACTGC.

In DNA, the CDR3 is TGTGCCACCAGCAGGGGACAGGGGGAGCGGACAGATACGCAGTATTTT. Its protein is CATSRGQGERTDTQYF. The chain employs TRBV15 and TRBJ2-3, with 11 bases that match TRBD1. This CDR3 region has 16 residues. The germline V gene encodes CDR1 LNHNV and CDR2 YYDKDF (reference sequence). V was clipped by 3 bases and J by 3 bases; unmatched bases: 5. Full variable domain (outside the CDR3, taken from reference TRBV15 and TRBJ2-3): DAMVIQNPRYQVTQFGKPVTLSCSQTLNHNVMYWYQQKSSQAPKLLFHYYDKDFNNEADTPDNFQSRRPNTSFCFLDIRSPGLGDTAMYLCATSRGQGERTDTQYFGPGTRLTVL.

This clonotype came up many times. The chain carries TRBV9 and TRBJ2-1; a weak D match, TRBD2 (5 bases). Per the germline V gene, CDR1 is SGDLS and CDR2 is YYNGEE. The CDR3 is 15 residues long. V lost 0 bases and J 6 bases, leaving 13 bases between the germline ends. CDR3 region: CASSVGGSEVNEQFF. The DNA for the CDR3 is TGTGCCAGCAGCGTAGGCGGGTCGGAGGTCAATGAGCAGTTCTTC.

As to this clonotype: This likely comes from a read error, as the CDR3 has no conserved phenylalanine or tryptophan at its end. This rearrangement joins TRBV20-1 to TRBJ2-2; D is unclear. V lost 0 bases and J lost 1, with 12 bases in between. This CDR3 is 16 amino acids long. Germline V lookup: CDR1 DFQATT, CDR2 SNEGSKA (reference sequence). The CDR3 nucleotides read TGCAGTGCTAGAGATTGTGGCGGATTGAACACCGGGGAGCTGTTTTCT. Encoded protein: CSARDCGGLNTGELFS.

In nucleotides, the CDR3 is TGTGCCAGCAGCAAGACGGGCGGTACAGGGGTCTACGAGCAGTACTTC. Translating gives CASSKTGGTGVYEQYF. The chain has TRBV7-6 and TRBJ2-7, with 7 bases fitting TRBD1. The germline V gene encodes CDR1 SGHVS and CDR2 FNYEAQ. Trimming took 5 bases from V and 3 from J; bases not matched to a gene: 13. This CDR3 has 16 residues.

The chain joins TRBV20-1 to TRBJ1-6, with D perhaps TRBD1 (5 bases). In germline, CDR1 is DFQATT, CDR2 SNEGSKA (reference sequence). The CDR3 totals 15 residues. V lost 1 base and J 1 base, leaving 8 bases between the germline ends. The DNA of the CDR3 is TGCAGTGCTAGAGGGGGGGGATCCTATAATTCACCCCTCCACTTT. Translating gives CSARGGGSYNSPLHF.

By sample share, this clonotype is medium-sized. J is TRBJ2-7 and V is TRBV7-9; D call uncertain. The germline gives CDR1 SEHNR, CDR2 FQNEAQ (reference sequence). This CDR3 region has 13 residues. Trimming pared 5 bases from V and 0 bases from J, leaving 8 bases between. Here the CDR3 DNA reads TGTGCCAGCAGCCGAACGTCCTCCTACGAGCAGTACTTC. As protein: CASSRTSSYEQYF.

This clonotype was found many times. The chain combines TRBV5-8 with TRBJ2-7, with TRBD2 identical over 8 bases. This CDR3 contains 15 residues. Germline assignment: CDR1 SGHTS and CDR2 YDEGEE. J was trimmed by 0 bases and V by 3 bases; bases with no gene match: 5. CDR3 coding DNA: TGTGCCAGCAGCTGGGGACTAGGAGGCTCCTACGAGCAGTACTTC. Amino acids: CASSWGLGGSYEQYF.

Notes on this clonotype: The CDR3 ends on some other residue instead of the conserved phenylalanine or tryptophan, so this is likely a read error. The DNA is omitted, as the CDR3 cannot be located on it reliably, and the CDR3 follows TCRdb's listing. The chain recombines TRBV5-8 with TRBJ1-6. The germline V gene encodes CDR1 SGHTS and CDR2 YDEGEE. With termini counted, the CDR3 has 8 amino acids. This chain's CDR3 is CASSFSAV.

The table lists this clonotype with many counts. The chain links TRBV19 to TRBJ2-7; TRBD1 might be the D (6 bases). The ends were cut back, 9 bases at V and 2 bases at J, with 17 bases in the middle. The CDR3 sequence is 14 residues long. Germline CDR1 LNHDA, CDR2 SQIVND (reference sequence). CDR3 residues: CASSKLQGPYEQYF. The CDR3 region has the DNA TGTGCCAGCTCGAAACTGCAGGGGCCCTACGAGCAGTACTTC.

This clonotype was picked up many times. This chain joins TRBV6-2 or TRBV6-3 and TRBJ2-7; 8 bases match TRBD2. V trimming: 5 bases; J trimming: 2 bases; junction bases outside the gene matches: 2. Germline V gives CDR1 MNHEY, CDR2 SVGEGT. The CDR3 is made up of 13 amino acids. CDR3 coding DNA: TGTGCCAGCAGTGATAGCGGGACCTACGAGCAGTACTTC. Residues: CASSDSGTYEQYF.

The rearrangement links TRBV9 to TRBJ2-5; possible D gene TRBD2, 5 bases. The CDR3 consists of 14 residues. Looked up from germline, CDR1 is SGDLS and CDR2 is YYNGEE. Trimming cost V 1 base and J 2 bases, with 9 bases left between them. The CDR3 DNA sequence: TGTGCCAGCAGCGTATCAACTAGGCAAGAGACCCAGTACTTC. Translation gives CASSVSTRQETQYF.

A remark on this clonotype: Its ends do not fully match the called genes, so a read error is possible. CDR3 region: CASSEASGRVDEPFF. The CDR3 region has the DNA TGTGCCAGCAGTGAAGCGTCTGGCAGGGTCGATGAGCCGTTCTTC. This chain links TRBV2 with TRBJ2-1; tentative D call: TRBD1 (5 bases). Germline values: CDR1 SNHLY, CDR2 FYNNEI. The CDR3 contains 15 residues.

Worth noting for this clonotype: A much larger clone differs by one base, so this may be a read error. The chain employs TRBV3-1 and TRBJ2-5, with a weak D call TRBD2 (6 bases). V lost 1 base, J lost 5 bases, and 11 bases lay in between. Germline values: CDR1 LGHDT, CDR2 YNNKEL (reference sequence). This CDR3 is 14 amino acids long. CDR3 amino acids: CASSQGFSGETQYF. The DNA for the CDR3 is TGTGCCAGCAGCCAAGGCTTTAGCGGCGAGACCCAGTACTTC.

This clonotype has ten or more counts. This sequence joins TRBV6-1 and TRBJ1-3; D not resolved. The CDR3 sequence is 14 residues long. Germline assignment: CDR1 MNHNS and CDR2 SASEGT. V dropped 5 bases and J dropped 0 bases, with 8 bases sitting between them. The CDR3 DNA reads as TGTGCCAGCAGTAACCCACCCTCTGGAAACACCATATATTTT. Residues: CASSNPPSGNTIYF.

The chain couples TRBV3-1 to TRBJ1-3; D not certain. Trimming removed 1 base at V and 0 bases at J, with 7 bases between. The CDR3 totals 15 residues. Germline-derived CDR1 and CDR2 are LGHDT and YNNKEL (reference sequence). The CDR3 nucleotides are TGTGCCAGCAGCCAAGTTACACTCTCTGGAAACACCATATATTTT. Translated, it gives CASSQVTLSGNTIYF.

The chain has TRBV5-3 and TRBJ2-4, with 7 bases lining up with TRBD1. TRBV5-3 is flagged as an ORF with uncertain function. CDR3 length: 14 amino acids. V was pared by 8 bases and J by 12 bases, with 17 bases of the junction left unmatched. CDR3 sequence reads: CASTPVGGAFPQYF. The CDR3 nucleotides read TGTGCCAGCACCCCCGTAGGGGGCGCTTTCCCTCAGTACTTC.

The table lists this clonotype with a count of one. One end of the junction varies from germline; a read error may be responsible. The genes are TRBV7-7 and TRBJ2-1; D tentatively reads TRBD1 or TRBD2 (5 bases each). This CDR3 has 16 amino acids. Germline V CDR1 and CDR2: SSHAT, FNYEAQ (reference sequence). The CDR3 sequence is CASSLGYGGSYNEQFF. The CDR3 DNA reads TGTGCTAGCAGCTTAGGCTATGGGGGCTCCTACAATGAGCAGTTCTTC.

In its sample, this clonotype was seen many times. The CDR3, as DNA: TGTGCCAGCAGCCAAATTGGGGGCGCGGACACCGGGGAGCTGTTTTTT. Translation: CASSQIGGADTGELFF. V usage is TRBV7-9 and J usage is TRBJ2-2; perhaps TRBD1 as D (6 bases). This CDR3 comprises 16 residues. Germline V gene lookup returns CDR1 SEHNR and CDR2 FQNEAQ (reference sequence). Trimming took off 5 bases at V and 3 bases at J, with 16 bases between the two ends.